A selection of T cell receptor beta chains follows, all from one sample in a study of T-cell memory formation after mild COVID-19. Using its own MiXCR run on the 5' RACE reads, TCRdb lists one record per CDR3 protein. The sample includes 350,000 to 400,000 distinct CDR3 sequences, about an eighth seen only once; the top ten take 20% to 25%. The sequenced sample was PBMCs or a T cell subset sorted from them (not recorded which). Receptors were obtained from a man younger than 30 who had mild COVID-19 (a few samples of this study predate the infection). Cell type and time point are not known. CDR3s include the opening cysteine and the closing phenylalanine or tryptophan. The order of the fields is CDR3 protein, CDR3 DNA, clone size, CDR3 length, D gene, V gene, J gene. D genes are given only for firm matches. Size values are once, few and many counts, or a class for expanded clones, and some rows have none.

CDR3 protein: CASSFAATNEKLFF
CDR3 DNA: TGTGCCAGCAGTTTTGCAGCAACTAATGAAAAACTGTTTTTT
clone size: .
CDR3 length: 14
D gene: .
V gene: TRBV12-3/TRBV12-4
J gene: TRBJ1-4

CDR3 protein: CASSPPGSGYGYTF
CDR3 DNA: TGTGCCAGCAGCCCGCCGGGGTCTGGCTATGGCTACACCTTC
clone size: many
CDR3 length: 14
D gene: .
V gene: TRBV7-9
J gene: TRBJ1-2

CDR3 protein: CSARRTSGKTEQFF
CDR3 DNA: TGCAGTGCTAGGCGGACTAGCGGGAAGACAGAGCAGTTCTTC
clone size: few
CDR3 length: 14
D gene: TRBD2
V gene: TRBV20-1
J gene: TRBJ2-1

CDR3 protein: CASSRDGSQETQYF
CDR3 DNA: TGTGCCAGCAGCCGGGACGGCTCCCAAGAGACCCAGTACTTC
clone size: many
CDR3 length: 14
D gene: .
V gene: TRBV12-3/TRBV12-4
J gene: TRBJ2-5

CDR3 protein: CASSPRQALLNTGELFF
CDR3 DNA: TGTGCCAGCAGCCCCAGACAGGCGTTACTGAACACCGGGGAGCTGTTTTTT
clone size: many
CDR3 length: 17
D gene: .
V gene: TRBV7-9
J gene: TRBJ2-2

CDR3 protein: CASSRLDSREKLFF
CDR3 DNA: TGTGCCAGCAGCCGTCTGGACAGTAGGGAAAAACTGTTTTTT
clone size: .
CDR3 length: 14
D gene: .
V gene: TRBV5-4
J gene: TRBJ1-4

CDR3 protein: CASSPGRYSNQPQHF
CDR3 DNA: TGTGCCAGCAGTCCCGGACGGTATAGCAATCAGCCCCAGCATTTT
clone size: .
CDR3 length: 15
D gene: .
V gene: TRBV27
J gene: TRBJ1-5

CDR3 protein: CASSEDASSYNEQFF
CDR3 DNA: TGTGCCAGTAGTGAGGACGCCAGCTCCTACAATGAGCAGTTCTTC
clone size: .
CDR3 length: 15
D gene: .
V gene: TRBV19
J gene: TRBJ2-1

CDR3 protein: CASRATGSSYNEQFF
CDR3 DNA: TGCGCCAGCAGAGCTACAGGGAGCTCCTACAATGAGCAGTTCTTC
clone size: few
CDR3 length: 15
D gene: .
V gene: TRBV5-1
J gene: TRBJ2-1

CDR3 protein: CASSPDPRRGAPDTQYF
CDR3 DNA: TGTGCCAGCAGCCCCGATCCTAGGCGGGGAGCGCCAGATACGCAGTATTTT
clone size: few
CDR3 length: 17
D gene: .
V gene: TRBV3-1
J gene: TRBJ2-3

CDR3 protein: CASSPGHSWGTEAFF
CDR3 DNA: TGCGCCAGCAGCCCGGGACACTCCTGGGGCACTGAAGCTTTCTTT
clone size: .
CDR3 length: 15
D gene: .
V gene: TRBV4-1
J gene: TRBJ1-1

CDR3 protein: CASSAGGLEAFF
CDR3 DNA: TGTGCCAGCAGTGCGGGCGGACTTGAAGCTTTCTTT
clone size: .
CDR3 length: 12
D gene: .
V gene: TRBV2
J gene: TRBJ1-1

CDR3 protein: CASSLTFLDRGQDTQYF
CDR3 DNA: TGCGCCAGCAGCCTTACTTTCTTGGACAGGGGGCAAGATACGCAGTATTTT
clone size: few
CDR3 length: 17
D gene: TRBD1
V gene: TRBV4-1
J gene: TRBJ2-3

CDR3 protein: CASSPGTGYEQYF
CDR3 DNA: TGTGCCAGCAGCCCCGGGACAGGTTACGAGCAGTACTTC
clone size: few
CDR3 length: 13
D gene: TRBD1
V gene: TRBV7-3
J gene: TRBJ2-7

CDR3 protein: CASSKKTMVADTQYF
CDR3 DNA: TGTGCCAGCAGCAAAAAGACTATGGTCGCAGATACGCAGTATTTT
clone size: .
CDR3 length: 15
D gene: .
V gene: TRBV14
J gene: TRBJ2-3

CDR3 protein: CASSFSVYTEAFF
CDR3 DNA: TGTGCCAGCAGCTTTTCCGTGTACACTGAAGCTTTCTTT
clone size: .
CDR3 length: 13
D gene: .
V gene: TRBV7-3
J gene: TRBJ1-1

CDR3 protein: CASSVAGESTQYF
CDR3 DNA: TGTGCCAGCAGCGTCGCAGGGGAGTCTACGCAGTATTTT
clone size: .
CDR3 length: 13
D gene: .
V gene: TRBV12-3/TRBV12-4
J gene: TRBJ2-3

CDR3 protein: CASSSRQRRTDTQYF
CDR3 DNA: TGTGCCAGCAGTTCTCGACAGAGACGCACAGATACGCAGTATTTT
clone size: few
CDR3 length: 15
D gene: .
V gene: TRBV6-5
J gene: TRBJ2-3

CDR3 protein: CACGPIWDEQYF
CDR3 DNA: TGTGCCTGTGGGCCGATCTGGGACGAGCAGTACTTC
clone size: many
CDR3 length: 12
D gene: .
V gene: TRBV30
J gene: TRBJ2-7

CDR3 protein: CASSVQGRGVETQYF
CDR3 DNA: TGCGCCAGCAGCGTGCAGGGGAGGGGAGTTGAGACCCAGTACTTC
clone size: .
CDR3 length: 15
D gene: .
V gene: TRBV5-1
J gene: TRBJ2-5

CDR3 protein: CASSLIGTGYNYGYTF
CDR3 DNA: TGTGCCAGCAGTTTAATAGGGACAGGGTATAACTATGGCTACACCTTC
clone size: .
CDR3 length: 16
D gene: TRBD1
V gene: TRBV12-3/TRBV12-4
J gene: TRBJ1-2

CDR3 protein: CASSPGVPNTGELFF
CDR3 DNA: TGTGCCAGCAGCCCCGGGGTTCCGAACACCGGGGAGCTGTTTTTT
clone size: few
CDR3 length: 15
D gene: .
V gene: TRBV12-3/TRBV12-4
J gene: TRBJ2-2

CDR3 protein: CASSQDLSQGAYGYTF
CDR3 DNA: TGTGCCAGCAGCCAAGATCTAAGCCAGGGTGCCTATGGCTACACCTTC
clone size: .
CDR3 length: 16
D gene: .
V gene: TRBV4-2
J gene: TRBJ1-2

CDR3 protein: CASSLGFVSGNQPQHF
CDR3 DNA: TGTGCCAGCAGCTTGGGGTTCGTGTCAGGGAATCAGCCCCAGCATTTT
clone size: .
CDR3 length: 16
D gene: .
V gene: TRBV5-8
J gene: TRBJ1-5

CDR3 protein: CASSLSRTGLDQDTQYF
CDR3 DNA: TGTGCCAGCAGCTTATCGCGGACAGGTCTGGATCAAGATACGCAGTATTTT
clone size: .
CDR3 length: 17
D gene: TRBD1
V gene: TRBV7-9
J gene: TRBJ2-3

CDR3 protein: CASSYSGGMYEQYF
CDR3 DNA: TGTGCCAGCAGCTATAGCGGGGGGATGTACGAGCAGTACTTC
clone size: few
CDR3 length: 14
D gene: TRBD2
V gene: TRBV6-5
J gene: TRBJ2-7

CDR3 protein: CASSFGGFNSNQPQHF
CDR3 DNA: TGTGCCAGCAGCTTCGGTGGCTTCAATAGCAATCAGCCCCAGCATTTT
clone size: .
CDR3 length: 16
D gene: .
V gene: TRBV5-5
J gene: TRBJ1-5

CDR3 protein: CASRQGAGGYTF
CDR3 DNA: TGTGCCAGCAGACAGGGGGCGGGTGGCTACACCTTC
clone size: .
CDR3 length: 12
D gene: TRBD1
V gene: TRBV27
J gene: TRBJ1-2

CDR3 protein: CASSRVRNQPQHF
CDR3 DNA: TGTGCCAGCAGCAGGGTTCGCAATCAGCCCCAGCATTTT
clone size: .
CDR3 length: 13
D gene: .
V gene: TRBV7-2
J gene: TRBJ1-5

CDR3 protein: CSVASPTGELFF
CDR3 DNA: TGCAGTGTCGCTAGCCCCACCGGGGAGCTGTTTTTT
clone size: many
CDR3 length: 12
D gene: .
V gene: TRBV20-1
J gene: TRBJ2-2

CDR3 protein: CSGSAGTAQGSDTQYF
CDR3 DNA: TGCAGCGGGTCCGCGGGGACAGCGCAGGGTTCAGATACGCAGTATTTT
clone size: .
CDR3 length: 16
D gene: .
V gene: TRBV29-1
J gene: TRBJ2-3

CDR3 protein: CASSLAQGFEPQHF
CDR3 DNA: TGTGCCAGCAGTTTGGCACAGGGGTTTGAGCCCCAGCATTTT
clone size: few
CDR3 length: 14
D gene: TRBD1
V gene: TRBV12-3/TRBV12-4
J gene: TRBJ1-5

CDR3 protein: CASSPIGSNQPQHF
CDR3 DNA: TGTGCCAGTAGTCCAATAGGGAGTAATCAGCCCCAGCATTTT
clone size: .
CDR3 length: 14
D gene: .
V gene: TRBV19
J gene: TRBJ1-5

CDR3 protein: CASSDSAYYGYTF
CDR3 DNA: TGTGCCAGCAGTGATTCGGCTTACTATGGCTACACCTTC
clone size: many
CDR3 length: 13
D gene: .
V gene: TRBV2
J gene: TRBJ1-2

CDR3 protein: CASSDPGNTIYF
CDR3 DNA: TGTGCCAGCAGTGATCCGGGGAACACCATATATTTT
clone size: few
CDR3 length: 12
D gene: .
V gene: TRBV6-1
J gene: TRBJ1-3

CDR3 protein: CAISELGGGYNEQFF
CDR3 DNA: TGTGCCATAAGTGAGCTAGGGGGGGGCTACAATGAGCAGTTCTTC
clone size: .
CDR3 length: 15
D gene: .
V gene: TRBV10-3
J gene: TRBJ2-1

CDR3 protein: CASSLRALSSYEQYF
CDR3 DNA: TGTGCCAGCAGCTTAAGGGCCTTGAGCTCCTACGAGCAGTACTTC
clone size: many
CDR3 length: 15
D gene: .
V gene: TRBV7-2
J gene: TRBJ2-7

CDR3 protein: CASWSRPTGELFF
CDR3 DNA: TGTGCCAGCTGGTCTCGGCCCACCGGGGAGCTGTTTTTT
clone size: many
CDR3 length: 13
D gene: .
V gene: TRBV3-1
J gene: TRBJ2-2

CDR3 protein: CASSQDWAGREQYF
CDR3 DNA: TGCGCCAGCAGCCAAGATTGGGCGGGGCGCGAGCAGTACTTC
clone size: .
CDR3 length: 14
D gene: .
V gene: TRBV4-3
J gene: TRBJ2-7

CDR3 protein: CASSPTAGGRETQYF
CDR3 DNA: TGTGCCAGCAGCCCTACGGCGGGGGGTAGGGAGACCCAGTACTTC
clone size: .
CDR3 length: 15
D gene: TRBD2
V gene: TRBV7-2
J gene: TRBJ2-5

CDR3 protein: CASSPGARGYFYDGYTF
CDR3 DNA: TGTGCCAGTAGTCCGGGCGCTCGGGGGTATTTTTATGATGGCTACACCTTC
clone size: many
CDR3 length: 17
D gene: .
V gene: TRBV19
J gene: TRBJ1-2

CDR3 protein: CASSERGFSYEQYF
CDR3 DNA: TGTGCCAGCAGCGAGCGGGGGTTCTCCTACGAGCAGTACTTC
clone size: .
CDR3 length: 14
D gene: TRBD2
V gene: TRBV5-4
J gene: TRBJ2-7

CDR3 protein: CASSTTGGYQETQYF
CDR3 DNA: TGTGCCAGCAGTACGACAGGGGGATATCAAGAGACCCAGTACTTC
clone size: .
CDR3 length: 15
D gene: TRBD1
V gene: TRBV6-5
J gene: TRBJ2-5

CDR3 protein: CASGTTGFQPQHF
CDR3 DNA: TGTGCCAGCGGAACTACAGGGTTTCAGCCCCAGCATTTT
clone size: once
CDR3 length: 13
D gene: .
V gene: TRBV27
J gene: TRBJ1-5

CDR3 protein: CASSPSGQPSGNTIYF
CDR3 DNA: TGTGCCAGCAGCCCAAGCGGACAGCCCTCTGGAAACACCATATATTTT
clone size: few
CDR3 length: 16
D gene: .
V gene: TRBV9
J gene: TRBJ1-3